The 7 T cell receptor beta chains presented below share a single source sample, sequenced in a study of T cell repertoires in cytomegalovirus infection. The antigens for these receptors are not known. TCRdb re-called the reads through MiXCR, storing one row per CDR3 protein. The data show 150,000 or so distinct CDR3 sequences, with about a fifth seen just once and more than 25% held by the top ten. The sequencing here drew on CD8+ T cells from cultured PBMCs, taken from culture after CMV antigen stimulation. These receptors were obtained from a human donor in good health (CMV status not recorded). Some clones in this sample may be carry-over from other donors' samples.

This clonotype has just a few counts. The J gene is TRBJ2-1, the V gene TRBV6-2 or TRBV6-3; tentative D call: TRBD2 (6 bases). This CDR3 has 14 amino acids. The germline V gene encodes CDR1 MNHEY and CDR2 SVGEGT. V was clipped by 11 bases and J by 2 bases, with 16 bases between them. The CDR3 here is CASAGYVTYNEQFF. The DNA for the CDR3 is TGTGCCTCCGCGGGGTACGTCACCTACAATGAGCAGTTCTTC.

The CDR3 DNA sequence: TGTGCCAGCAGTCCGGGACAGGTGATACCCGGGGAGCTGTTTTTT. Encoded protein: CASSPGQVIPGELFF. J is TRBJ2-2 and V is TRBV2; TRBD1 aligns across 8 bases. V lost 5 bases, J lost 6 bases, and 8 bases stayed unmatched. The CDR3 covers 15 residues. Germline loops: CDR1 SNHLY, CDR2 FYNNEI.

There are a few counts of this clonotype. The chain recombines TRBV12-3 or TRBV12-4 with TRBJ2-7; TRBD1 matches at 8 bases. Germline trimming cut 3 bases from V and 5 bases from J; bases unmatched to any gene: 12. The CDR3 contains 16 residues. DNA of the CDR3: TGTGCCAGCAGTTTCGACAGGGGAGGCAGGTCGGACGAGCAGTACTTC. Translated: CASSFDRGGRSDEQYF.

This clonotype came up a few times. V and J are TRBV12-3 or TRBV12-4 and TRBJ1-4; weak D call: TRBD1 (6 bases). Trimming shortened V by 5 bases and J by 7 bases, and 17 bases separated the two germline ends. This CDR3 region has 15 residues. CDR3 residues: CASSTPKGGAEKLFF. CDR3 bases: TGTGCCAGCAGTACTCCCAAGGGGGGAGCTGAAAAACTGTTTTTT.

The chain uses TRBV7-6 and TRBJ2-1; D perhaps matches TRBD2 (7 bases). This CDR3 is 15 amino acids long. V was cut by 1 base and J by 5 bases, with 12 bases left in between. CDR1 is SGHVS and CDR2 is FNYEAQ in the germline V gene. The chain's CDR3 is CASSLVAGGHNEQFF. The CDR3 bases are TGTGCCAGCAGCTTAGTAGCCGGGGGGCACAATGAGCAGTTCTTC. Complete variable domain (other parts from reference TRBV7-6 and TRBJ2-1): GAGVSQSPRYKVTKRGQDVALRCDPISGHVSLYWYRQALGQGPEFLTYFNYEAQQDKSGLPNDRFSAERPEGSISTLTIQRTEQRDSAMYRCASSLVAGGHNEQFFGPGTRLTVL.

V gene TRBV4-1 combines with J gene TRBJ1-5; 8 positions agree with TRBD1. CDR1 and CDR2 (germline): MGHRA, YSYEKL. The CDR3 is 15 residues long. Losses at the gene ends were 0 bases for V and 8 bases for J; bases not matched to a gene: 6. The CDR3 region is CASSQEAGGLEPQHF. For the CDR3, the DNA is TGCGCCAGCAGCCAAGAAGCAGGGGGCTTGGAGCCCCAGCATTTT.

The chain carries TRBV7-8 and TRBJ2-7; D gene ambiguous. Germline V gene lookup returns CDR1 SGHVS and CDR2 FQNEAQ. Trimming cost V 5 bases and J 4 bases, with 12 bases left between them. CDR3 length equals 13 residues. The chain's CDR3 is CASSPPGRYEQYF. CDR3 nucleotides: TGTGCCAGCAGCCCCCCGGGCCGTTACGAGCAGTACTTC.